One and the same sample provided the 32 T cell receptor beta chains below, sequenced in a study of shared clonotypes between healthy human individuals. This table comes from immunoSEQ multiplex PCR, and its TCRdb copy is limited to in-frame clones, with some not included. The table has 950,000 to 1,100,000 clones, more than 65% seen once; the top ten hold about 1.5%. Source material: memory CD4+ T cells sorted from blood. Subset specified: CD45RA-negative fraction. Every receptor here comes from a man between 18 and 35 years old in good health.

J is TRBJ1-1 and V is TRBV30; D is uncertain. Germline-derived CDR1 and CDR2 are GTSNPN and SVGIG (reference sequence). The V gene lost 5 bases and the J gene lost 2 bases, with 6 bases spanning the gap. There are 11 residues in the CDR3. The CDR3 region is CAWEANTEAFF. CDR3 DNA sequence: TGTGCCTGGGAAGCAAACACTGAAGCTTTCTTT.

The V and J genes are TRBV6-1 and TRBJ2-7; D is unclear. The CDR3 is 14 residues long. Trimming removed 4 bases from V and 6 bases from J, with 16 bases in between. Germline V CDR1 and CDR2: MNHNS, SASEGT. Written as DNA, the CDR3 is TGTGCCAGCAGTGCCTTTCGGTTCCAGGCCGAGCAGTACTTC. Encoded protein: CASSAFRFQAEQYF.

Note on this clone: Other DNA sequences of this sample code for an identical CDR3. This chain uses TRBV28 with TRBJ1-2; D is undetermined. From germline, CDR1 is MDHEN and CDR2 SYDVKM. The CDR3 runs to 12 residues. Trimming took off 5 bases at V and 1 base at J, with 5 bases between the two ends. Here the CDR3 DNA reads TGTGCCAGCAGTCTGTTTAACTATGGCTACACCTTC. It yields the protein CASSLFNYGYTF.

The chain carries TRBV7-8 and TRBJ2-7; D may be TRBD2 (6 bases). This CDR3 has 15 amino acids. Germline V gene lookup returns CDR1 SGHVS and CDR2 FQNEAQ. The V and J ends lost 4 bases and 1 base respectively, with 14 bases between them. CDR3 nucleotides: TGTGCCAGCAGCTCGGGCGGGGCAGGGTCCTACGAGCAGTACTTC. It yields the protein CASSSGGAGSYEQYF.

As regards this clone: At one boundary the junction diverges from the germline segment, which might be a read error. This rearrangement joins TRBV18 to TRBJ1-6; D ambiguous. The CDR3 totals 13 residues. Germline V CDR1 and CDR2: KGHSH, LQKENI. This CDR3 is CASSPSDTRSYYF. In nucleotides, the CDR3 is TGTGCCAGCTCACCAAGCGACACCCGAAGCTACTACTTT.

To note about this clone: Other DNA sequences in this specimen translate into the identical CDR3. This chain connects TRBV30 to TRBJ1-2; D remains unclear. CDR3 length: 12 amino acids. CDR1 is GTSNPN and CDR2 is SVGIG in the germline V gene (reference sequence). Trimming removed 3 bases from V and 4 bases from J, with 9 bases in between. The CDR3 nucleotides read TGTGCCTGGAGCGACACCTCCTATGGCTACACCTTC. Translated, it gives CAWSDTSYGYTF.

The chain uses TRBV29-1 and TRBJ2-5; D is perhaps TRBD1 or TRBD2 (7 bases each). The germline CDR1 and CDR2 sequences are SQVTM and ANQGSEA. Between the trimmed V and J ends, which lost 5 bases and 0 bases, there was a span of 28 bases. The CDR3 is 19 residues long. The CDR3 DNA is TGCAGCGTTCGGACAGGAGAAGAGGAGCGGGGCGTGTACCAAGAGACCCAGTACTTC. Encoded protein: CSVRTGEEERGVYQETQYF. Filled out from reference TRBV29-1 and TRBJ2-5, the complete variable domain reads SAVISQKPSRDICQRGTSLTIQCQVDSQVTMMFWYRQQPGQSLTLIATANQGSEATYESGFVIDKFPISRPNLTFSTLTVSNMSPEDSSIYLCSVRTGEEERGVYQETQYFGPGTRLLVL.

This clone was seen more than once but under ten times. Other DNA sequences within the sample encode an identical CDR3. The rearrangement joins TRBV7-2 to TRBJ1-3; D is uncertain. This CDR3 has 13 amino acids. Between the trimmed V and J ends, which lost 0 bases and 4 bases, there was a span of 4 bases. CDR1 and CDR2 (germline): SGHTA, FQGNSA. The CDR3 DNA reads TGTGCCAGCAGCTTAGCTCAGGGAAACACCATATATTTT. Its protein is CASSLAQGNTIYF.

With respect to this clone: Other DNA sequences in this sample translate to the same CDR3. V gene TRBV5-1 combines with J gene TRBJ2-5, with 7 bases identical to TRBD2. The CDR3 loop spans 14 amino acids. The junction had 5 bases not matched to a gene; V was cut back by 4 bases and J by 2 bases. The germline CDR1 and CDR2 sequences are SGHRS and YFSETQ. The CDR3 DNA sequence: TGCGCCAGCAGCCCCCAGGGAGGGCAAGAGACCCAGTACTTC. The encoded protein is CASSPQGGQETQYF.

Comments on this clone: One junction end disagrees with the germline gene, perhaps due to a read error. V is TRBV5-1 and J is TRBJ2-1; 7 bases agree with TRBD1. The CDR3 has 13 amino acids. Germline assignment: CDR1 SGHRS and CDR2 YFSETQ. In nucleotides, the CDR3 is TGCGCCAGCACCTTGACAGGGCACAATGAGCAGTTCTTC. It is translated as CASTLTGHNEQFF. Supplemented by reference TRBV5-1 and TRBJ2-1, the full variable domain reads KAGVTQTPRYLIKTRGQQVTLSCSPISGHRSVSWYQQTPGQGLQFLFEYFSETQRNKGNFPGRFSGRQFSNSRSEMNVSTLELGDSALYLCASTLTGHNEQFFGPGTRLTVL.

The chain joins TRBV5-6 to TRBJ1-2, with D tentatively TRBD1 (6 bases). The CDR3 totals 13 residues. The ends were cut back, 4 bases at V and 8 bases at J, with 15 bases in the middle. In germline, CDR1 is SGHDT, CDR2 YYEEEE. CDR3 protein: CASSLRQASGYTF. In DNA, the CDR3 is TGTGCCAGCAGCCTTAGACAGGCGAGCGGCTACACCTTC. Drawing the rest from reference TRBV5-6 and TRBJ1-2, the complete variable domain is DAGVTQSPTHLIKTRGQQVTLRCSPKSGHDTVSWYQQALGQGPQFIFQYYEEEERQRGNFPDRFSGHQFPNYSSELNVNALLLGDSALYLCASSLRQASGYTFGSGTRLTVV.

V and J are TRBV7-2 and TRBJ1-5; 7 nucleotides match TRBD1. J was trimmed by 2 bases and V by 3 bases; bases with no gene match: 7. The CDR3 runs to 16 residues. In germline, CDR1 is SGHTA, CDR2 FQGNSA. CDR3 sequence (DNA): TGTGCCAGCAGCTTCCAGGGGGGAATCGGCAATCAGCCCCAGCATTTT. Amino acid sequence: CASSFQGGIGNQPQHF.

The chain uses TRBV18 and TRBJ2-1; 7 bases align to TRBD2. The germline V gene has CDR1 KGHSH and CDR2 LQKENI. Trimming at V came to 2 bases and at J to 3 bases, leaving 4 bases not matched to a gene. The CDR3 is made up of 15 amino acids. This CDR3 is CASSPGLVFYNEQFF. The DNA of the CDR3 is TGTGCCAGCTCACCAGGACTAGTCTTCTACAATGAGCAGTTCTTC.

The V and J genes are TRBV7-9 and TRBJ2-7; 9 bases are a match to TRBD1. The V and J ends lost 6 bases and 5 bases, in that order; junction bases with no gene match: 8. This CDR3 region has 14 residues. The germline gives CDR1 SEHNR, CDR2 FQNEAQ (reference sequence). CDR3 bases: TGTGCCAGCAGGAAAGCCGGGACAGGGAACGAGCAGTACTTC. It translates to CASRKAGTGNEQYF.

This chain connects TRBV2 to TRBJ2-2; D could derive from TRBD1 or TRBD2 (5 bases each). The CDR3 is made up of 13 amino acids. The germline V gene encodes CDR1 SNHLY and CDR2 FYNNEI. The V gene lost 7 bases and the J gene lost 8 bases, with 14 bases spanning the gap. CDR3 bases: TGTGCCAGCACGGGGCTAGCTGCTGGGGAGCTGTTTTTT. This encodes CASTGLAAGELFF.

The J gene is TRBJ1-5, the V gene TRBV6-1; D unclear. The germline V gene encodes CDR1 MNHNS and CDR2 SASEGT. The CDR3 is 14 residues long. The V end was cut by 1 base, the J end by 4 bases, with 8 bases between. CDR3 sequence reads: CASSEGSSNQPQHF. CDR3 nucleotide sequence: TGTGCCAGCAGTGAAGGCAGTTCAAATCAGCCCCAGCATTTT.

CDR3 nucleotides: TGCGCCAGCAGCCAAGAAACAGGGGGGAATTCCTATGGCTACACCTTC. Translated: CASSQETGGNSYGYTF. V usage is TRBV4-3 and J usage is TRBJ1-2, with 8 positions matching TRBD1. V was clipped by 0 bases and J by 4 bases; unmatched bases: 7. CDR3 length: 16 residues. Germline CDR1 is LGHNA and CDR2 is YSLEER.

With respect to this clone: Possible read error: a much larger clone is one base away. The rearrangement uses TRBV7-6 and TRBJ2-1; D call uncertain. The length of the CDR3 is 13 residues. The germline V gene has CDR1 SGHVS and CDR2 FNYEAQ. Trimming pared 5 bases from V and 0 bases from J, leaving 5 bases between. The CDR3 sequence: CASSPGSYNEQFF. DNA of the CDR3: TGTGCCAGCAGCCCGGGCTCCTACAATGAGCAGTTCTTC.

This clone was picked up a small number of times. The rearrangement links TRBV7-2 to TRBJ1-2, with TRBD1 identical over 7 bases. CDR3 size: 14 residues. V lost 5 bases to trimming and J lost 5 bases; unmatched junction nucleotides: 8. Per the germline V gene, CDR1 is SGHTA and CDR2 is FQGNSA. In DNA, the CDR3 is TGTGCCAGCAGCGTCGCCGGGACAGCTTATGGCTACACCTTC. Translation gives CASSVAGTAYGYTF. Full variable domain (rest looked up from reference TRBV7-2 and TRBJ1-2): GAGVSQSPSNKVTEKGKDVELRCDPISGHTALYWYRQSLGQGLEFLIYFQGNSAPDKSGLPSDRFSAERTGGSVSTLTIQRTQQEDSAVYLCASSVAGTAYGYTFGSGTRLTVV.

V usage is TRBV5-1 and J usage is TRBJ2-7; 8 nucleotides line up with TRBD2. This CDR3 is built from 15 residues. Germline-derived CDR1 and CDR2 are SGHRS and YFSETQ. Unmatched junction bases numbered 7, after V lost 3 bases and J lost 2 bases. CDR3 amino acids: CASSSVTSATYEQYF. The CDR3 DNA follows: TGCGCCAGCAGCTCCGTGACTAGCGCGACCTACGAGCAGTACTTC.

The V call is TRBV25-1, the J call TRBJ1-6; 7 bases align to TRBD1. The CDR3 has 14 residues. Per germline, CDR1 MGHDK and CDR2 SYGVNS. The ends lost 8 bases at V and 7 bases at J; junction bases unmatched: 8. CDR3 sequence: CASLGGQPNSPLHF. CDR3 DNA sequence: TGTGCCAGCCTGGGGGGACAGCCCAATTCACCCCTCCACTTT.

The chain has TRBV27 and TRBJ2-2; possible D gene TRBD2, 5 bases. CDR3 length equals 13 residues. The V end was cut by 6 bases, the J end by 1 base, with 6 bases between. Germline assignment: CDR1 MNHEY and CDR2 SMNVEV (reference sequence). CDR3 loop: CASRRVNTGELFF. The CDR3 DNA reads TGTGCCAGCAGGAGGGTGAACACCGGGGAGCTGTTTTTT.

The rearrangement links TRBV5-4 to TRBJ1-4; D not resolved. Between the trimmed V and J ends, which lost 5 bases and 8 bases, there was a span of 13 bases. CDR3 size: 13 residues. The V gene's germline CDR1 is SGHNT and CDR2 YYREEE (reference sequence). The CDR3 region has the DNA TGTGCCAGCAGTGACACTATGGGGGAAAAACTGTTTTTT. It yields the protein CASSDTMGEKLFF. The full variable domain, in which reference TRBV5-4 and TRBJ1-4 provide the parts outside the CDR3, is ETGVTQSPTHLIKTRGQQVTLRCSSQSGHNTVSWYQQALGQGPQFIFQYYREEENGRGNFPPRFSGLQFPNYSSELNVNALELDDSALYLCASSDTMGEKLFFGSGTQLSVL.

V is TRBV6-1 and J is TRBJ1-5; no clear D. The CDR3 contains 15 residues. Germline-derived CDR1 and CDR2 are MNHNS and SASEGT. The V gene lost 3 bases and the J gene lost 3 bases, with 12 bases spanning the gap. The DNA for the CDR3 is TGTGCCAGCAGTGAGATTCGGGTCAACAATCAGCCCCAGCATTTT. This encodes CASSEIRVNNQPQHF.

CDR3 sequence reads: CASSPVATTDTQYF. The DNA for the CDR3 is TGTGCCAGCAGCCCCGTCGCGACGACAGATACGCAGTATTTT. The chain employs TRBV11-2 and TRBJ2-3; no definite D call. The CDR3 contains 14 residues. Trimming took 5 bases from V and 3 from J, leaving 12 bases between them. Germline V CDR1 and CDR2: SGHAT, FQNNGV.

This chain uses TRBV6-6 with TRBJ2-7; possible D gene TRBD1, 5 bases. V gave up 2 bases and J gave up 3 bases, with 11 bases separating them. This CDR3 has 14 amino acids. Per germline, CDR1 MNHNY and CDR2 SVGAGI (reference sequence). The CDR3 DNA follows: TGTGCCAGCAGTTACGGGCAGGGCGGCTACGAGCAGTACTTC. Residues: CASSYGQGGYEQYF.

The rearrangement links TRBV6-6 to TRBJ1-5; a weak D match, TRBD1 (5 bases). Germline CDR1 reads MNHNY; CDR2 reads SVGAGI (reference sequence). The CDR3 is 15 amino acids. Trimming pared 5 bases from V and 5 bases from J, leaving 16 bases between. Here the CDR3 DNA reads TGTGCCAGCAGTCCCCCGGGGGGGACCTATCAGCCCCAGCATTTT. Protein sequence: CASSPPGGTYQPQHF.

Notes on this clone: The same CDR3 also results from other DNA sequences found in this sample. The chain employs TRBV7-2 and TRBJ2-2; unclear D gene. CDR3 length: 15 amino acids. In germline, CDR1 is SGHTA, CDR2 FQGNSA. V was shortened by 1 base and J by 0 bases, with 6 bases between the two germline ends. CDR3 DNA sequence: TGTGCCAGCAGCTTAGTGGCAGCGAACACCGGGGAGCTGTTTTTT. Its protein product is CASSLVAANTGELFF.

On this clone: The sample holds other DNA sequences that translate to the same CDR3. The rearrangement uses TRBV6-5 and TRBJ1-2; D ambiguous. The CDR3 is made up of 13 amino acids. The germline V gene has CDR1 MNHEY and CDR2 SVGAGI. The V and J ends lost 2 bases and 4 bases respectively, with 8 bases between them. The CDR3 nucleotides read TGTGCCAGCAGTTACAGGGCCGGCTATGGCTACACCTTC. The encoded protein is CASSYRAGYGYTF.

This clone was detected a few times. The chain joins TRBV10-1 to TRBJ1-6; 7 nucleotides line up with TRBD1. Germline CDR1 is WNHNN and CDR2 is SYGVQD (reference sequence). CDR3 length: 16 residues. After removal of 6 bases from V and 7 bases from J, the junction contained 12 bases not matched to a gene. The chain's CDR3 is CASSSRGQSLNSPLHF. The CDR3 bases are TGCGCCAGCAGCTCTAGGGGGCAGTCTCTGAATTCACCCCTCCACTTT.

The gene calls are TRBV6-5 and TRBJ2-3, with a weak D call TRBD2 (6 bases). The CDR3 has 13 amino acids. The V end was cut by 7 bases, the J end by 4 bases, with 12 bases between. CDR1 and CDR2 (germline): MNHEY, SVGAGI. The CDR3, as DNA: TGTGCCAGCATGACGGGGGTGGCAGATACGCAGTATTTT. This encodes CASMTGVADTQYF.

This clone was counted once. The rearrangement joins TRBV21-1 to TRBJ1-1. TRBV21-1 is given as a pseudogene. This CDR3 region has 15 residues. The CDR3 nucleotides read TGTGCCAGTAACGCTGGGGGGCCATCTTACACTGAAGCTTTCTTT. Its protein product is CASNAGGPSYTEAFF.